Below are 2 T cell receptor beta chains sequenced from a single sample in a study of cytomegalovirus exposure and HLA in healthy donors. The PCR used 60 Vbeta and 13 Jbeta primers. TCRdb's copy holds only in-frame clones and misses some; the assay was immunoSEQ multiplex PCR. The sample carries hundreds of thousands of clones, under 80% recorded once. Sequenced input: PBMCs. The source of these receptors is a girl aged 2 to 9 in good health and CMV-seronegative.

The V gene is TRBV7-6, the J gene TRBJ2-6; D is undetermined. Germline V lookup: CDR1 SGHVS, CDR2 FNYEAQ. This CDR3 contains 12 residues. Trimming took 8 bases from V and 4 from J, leaving 6 bases between them. The CDR3 loop reads CASGGGANVLTF. The CDR3 DNA reads as TGTGCCAGCGGCGGCGGGGCCAACGTCCTGACTTTC.

The V gene is TRBV6-5, the J gene TRBJ1-1; tentative D call: TRBD1 (6 bases). The CDR3 is 14 residues long. Germline V gives CDR1 MNHEY, CDR2 SVGAGI. The germline V and J ends were trimmed by 9 bases and 1 base, with 15 bases remaining between them. CDR3 sequence reads: CASSPQTGNTEAFF. CDR3 in DNA: TGTGCCAGTAGTCCTCAGACAGGGAACACTGAAGCTTTCTTT.